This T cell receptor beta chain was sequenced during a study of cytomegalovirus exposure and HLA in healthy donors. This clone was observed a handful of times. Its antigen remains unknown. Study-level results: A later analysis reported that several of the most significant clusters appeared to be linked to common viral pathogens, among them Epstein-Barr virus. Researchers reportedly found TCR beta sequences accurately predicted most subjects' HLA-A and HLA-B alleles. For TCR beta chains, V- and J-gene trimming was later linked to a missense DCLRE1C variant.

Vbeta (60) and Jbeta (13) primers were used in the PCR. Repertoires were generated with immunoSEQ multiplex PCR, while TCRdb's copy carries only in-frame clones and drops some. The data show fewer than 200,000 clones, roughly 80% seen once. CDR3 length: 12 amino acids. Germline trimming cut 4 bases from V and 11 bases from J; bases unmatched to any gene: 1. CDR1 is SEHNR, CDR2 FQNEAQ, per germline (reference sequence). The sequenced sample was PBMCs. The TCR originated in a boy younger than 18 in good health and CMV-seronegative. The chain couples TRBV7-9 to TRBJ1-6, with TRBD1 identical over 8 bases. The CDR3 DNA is TGTGCCAGCAGCTGGACAGGGCCACCCCTCCACTTT. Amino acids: CASSWTGPPLHF.